This note documents a single TCR beta chain sequence. What it binds is not known. The sample belongs to a study of regulatory and conventional T cells in RAG deficiency. Overall study findings and caveats: Shorter CDR3s in all patient subsets; >85% Treg-Tconv overlap in Omenn.

Produced via immunoSEQ multiplex PCR; TCRdb's table is partial and in-frame only. The table has under 35,000 clones, roughly 76% seen once. Germline values: CDR1 GTSNPN, CDR2 SVGIG (reference sequence). The CDR3 runs 17 residues. Trimming removed 0 bases at V and 0 bases at J, with 17 bases between. Genomic DNA came from blood conventional CD4+ T cells gated CD25-low CD127-high. These records were also assigned to another study, of regulatory T cells. From that study: Primers: 52 TRBV forward and 13 TRBJ reverse.

The sample was CD4+ effector T cells sorted from blood. V and J are TRBV30 and TRBJ1-1; D perhaps matches TRBD1 (5 bases). The source is a human donor in good health. The CDR3 sequence: CAWSVRRGYLMNTEAFF. The CDR3 DNA reads as TGTGCCTGGAGTGTACGCCGGGGCTACTTAATGAACACTGAAGCTTTCTTT.